This T cell receptor (beta chain) appears in the sequencing data of a study of T cells after yellow fever vaccination. Study information: Cell sorting separated EM, EMRA, CM and Tscm memory subsets by CD3, CD45RA, CCR7 and CD95.

Study-wide results and limits: Post-booster repertoires again held most primary-vaccination clones (roughly 96% CD4, 85% to 90% CD8). Practically every clonotype that responded to the vaccine could not be detected in sorted memory subsets on day 0. Any FACS-sorted repertoire could hold abundant clonotypes that contaminate it from the bulk population.

Ten or more counts support this clonotype. TCRdb re-called the 5' RACE reads through MiXCR, storing one row per CDR3 protein. Found here are roughly 15,000 distinct CDR3 sequences, just over 4% of them singletons; the top ten hold over 0.4%. This clonotype originated in a man aged 25 to 40 who received the YFV17D yellow fever vaccine. This specimen consisted of PBMCs, either bulk or a sorted T-cell subset (CD4+, CD8+, memory, or dextramer-sorted; not recorded which), obtained 15 days after the yellow fever booster vaccination.

CDR3 nucleotides: TGCGCCAGCAGCTTGGCGGGCCAGCAAGAGACCCAGTACTTC. This sequence encodes CASSLAGQQETQYF. The J gene is TRBJ2-5, the V gene TRBV5-1; D is undetermined. This CDR3 comprises 14 residues. Germline V gives CDR1 SGHRS, CDR2 YFSETQ. The ends were cut back, 0 bases at V and 2 bases at J, with 8 bases in the middle.